The following is a T cell receptor beta chain sequence with its context. This entry is derived from a study of T cell changes during pregnancy in multiple sclerosis. The method was immunoSEQ multiplex PCR; TCRdb's version includes in-frame clones alone and lacks a portion of them. The data contain 84,000 or so clones, 94% of them singletons. Germline loops: CDR1 MNHNS, CDR2 SASEGT. The length of the CDR3 is 14 residues. V was pared by 0 bases and J by 4 bases, with 6 bases between. Sequences were derived from peripheral blood, sampled in the third trimester of pregnancy. This TCR was sampled from a female donor with multiple sclerosis, enrolled in a pregnancy study. The gene calls are TRBV6-1 and TRBJ2-2; no reliable D call. The CDR3 here is CASSEAVGTGELFF. CDR3 sequence (DNA): TGTGCCAGCAGTGAAGCTGTCGGCACCGGGGAGCTGTTTTTT.